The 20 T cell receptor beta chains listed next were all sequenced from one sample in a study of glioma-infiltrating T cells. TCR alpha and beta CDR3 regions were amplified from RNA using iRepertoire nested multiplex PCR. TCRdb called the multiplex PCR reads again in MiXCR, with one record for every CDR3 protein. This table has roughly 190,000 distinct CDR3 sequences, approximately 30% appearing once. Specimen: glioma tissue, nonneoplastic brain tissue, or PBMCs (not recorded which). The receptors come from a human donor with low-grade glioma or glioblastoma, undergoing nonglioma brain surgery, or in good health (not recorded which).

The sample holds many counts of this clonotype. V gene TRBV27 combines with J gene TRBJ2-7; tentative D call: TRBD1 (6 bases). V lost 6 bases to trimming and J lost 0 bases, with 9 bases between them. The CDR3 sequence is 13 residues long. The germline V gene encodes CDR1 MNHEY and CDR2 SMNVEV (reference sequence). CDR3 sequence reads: CASRAQGSYEQYF. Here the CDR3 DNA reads TGTGCCAGCAGGGCACAGGGCTCCTACGAGCAGTACTTC.

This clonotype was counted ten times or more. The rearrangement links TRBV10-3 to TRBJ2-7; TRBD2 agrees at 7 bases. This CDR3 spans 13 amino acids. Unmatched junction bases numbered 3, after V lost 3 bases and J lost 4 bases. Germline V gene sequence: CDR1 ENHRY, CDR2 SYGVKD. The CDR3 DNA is TGTGCCATCAGTGAAGGGCGGGAGTACGAGCAGTACTTC. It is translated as CAISEGREYEQYF.

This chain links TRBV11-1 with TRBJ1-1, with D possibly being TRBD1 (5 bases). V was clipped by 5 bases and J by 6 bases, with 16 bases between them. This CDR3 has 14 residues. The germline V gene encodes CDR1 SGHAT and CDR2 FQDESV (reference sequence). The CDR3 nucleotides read TGTGCCAGCAGCCAGGGACGGTGGATGTCTGAAGCTTTCTTT. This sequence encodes CASSQGRWMSEAFF.

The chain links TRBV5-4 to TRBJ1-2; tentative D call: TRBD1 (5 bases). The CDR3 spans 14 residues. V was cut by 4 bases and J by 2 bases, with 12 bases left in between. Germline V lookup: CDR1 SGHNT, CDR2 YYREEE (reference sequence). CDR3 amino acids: CASSPDISNYGYTF. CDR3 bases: TGTGCCAGCAGCCCGGACATAAGCAACTATGGCTACACCTTC.

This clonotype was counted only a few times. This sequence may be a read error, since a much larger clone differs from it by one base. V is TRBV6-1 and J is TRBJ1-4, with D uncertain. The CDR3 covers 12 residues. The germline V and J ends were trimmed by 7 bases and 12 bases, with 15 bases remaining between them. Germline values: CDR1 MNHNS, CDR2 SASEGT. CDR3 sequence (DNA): TGTGCCAGCACACGTGACCTGAGGGAACTGTTTTTT. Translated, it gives CASTRDLRELFF.

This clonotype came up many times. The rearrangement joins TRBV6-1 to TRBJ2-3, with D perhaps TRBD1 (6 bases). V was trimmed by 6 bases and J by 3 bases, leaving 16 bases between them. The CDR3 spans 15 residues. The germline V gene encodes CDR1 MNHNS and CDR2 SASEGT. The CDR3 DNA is TGTGCCAGCAGCGCAACACAGGGTTGGACAGATACGCAGTATTTT. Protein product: CASSATQGWTDTQYF.

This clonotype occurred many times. The CDR3 coding sequence is TGTGCCACCAGCAGAGATCAGTGGGGACAGGGGACCGCCCAACTTGGTAATCAGCCCCAGCATTTT. It is translated as CATSRDQWGQGTAQLGNQPQHF. The chain carries TRBV15 and TRBJ1-5, with 10 nucleotides matching TRBD1. This CDR3 has 22 amino acids. The ends lost 0 bases at V and 4 bases at J; junction bases unmatched: 21. CDR1 is LNHNV and CDR2 is YYDKDF in the germline V gene (reference sequence).

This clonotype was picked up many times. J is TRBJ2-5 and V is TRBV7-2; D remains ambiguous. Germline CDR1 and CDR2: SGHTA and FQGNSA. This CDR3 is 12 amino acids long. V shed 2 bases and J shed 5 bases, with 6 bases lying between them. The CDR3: CASSLMSETQYF. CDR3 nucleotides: TGTGCCAGCAGCTTAATGTCGGAGACCCAGTACTTC. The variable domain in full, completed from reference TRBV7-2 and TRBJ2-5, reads GAGVSQSPSNKVTEKGKDVELRCDPISGHTALYWYRQSLGQGLEFLIYFQGNSAPDKSGLPSDRFSAERTGGSVSTLTIQRTQQEDSAVYLCASSLMSETQYFGPGTRLLVL.

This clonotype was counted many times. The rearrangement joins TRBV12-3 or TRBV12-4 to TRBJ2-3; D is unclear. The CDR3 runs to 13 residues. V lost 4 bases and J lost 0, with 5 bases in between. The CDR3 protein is CASSSASTDTQYF. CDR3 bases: TGTGCCAGCAGTTCCGCTAGCACAGATACGCAGTATTTT.

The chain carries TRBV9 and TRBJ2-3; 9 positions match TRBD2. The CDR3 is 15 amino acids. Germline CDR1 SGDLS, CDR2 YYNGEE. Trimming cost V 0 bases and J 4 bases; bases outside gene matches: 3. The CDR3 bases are TGTGCCAGCAGCGTAGACGTAGCGGGAGCAGATACGCAGTATTTT. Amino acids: CASSVDVAGADTQYF.

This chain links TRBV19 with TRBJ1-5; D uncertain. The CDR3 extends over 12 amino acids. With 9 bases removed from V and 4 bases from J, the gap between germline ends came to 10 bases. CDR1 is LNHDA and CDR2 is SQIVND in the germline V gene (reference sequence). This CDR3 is CASNHVNQPQHF. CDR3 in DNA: TGTGCCAGCAACCACGTGAATCAGCCCCAGCATTTT.

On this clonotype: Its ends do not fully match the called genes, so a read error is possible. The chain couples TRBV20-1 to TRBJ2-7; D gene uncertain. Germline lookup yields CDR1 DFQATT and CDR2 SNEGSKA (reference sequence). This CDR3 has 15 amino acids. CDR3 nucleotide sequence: TGCAGTGCTAGGCCAATCTCGGTGAGCACCTACGGGCAGTACTTC. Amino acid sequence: CSARPISVSTYGQYF.

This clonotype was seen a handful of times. The CDR3 here is CASSPNLAWQETQYF. DNA for the CDR3: TGTGCCAGCAGTCCCAACCTAGCTTGGCAAGAGACCCAGTACTTC. The chain carries TRBV6-1 and TRBJ2-5; perhaps TRBD2 as D (5 bases). The ends were cut back, 5 bases at V and 2 bases at J, with 15 bases in the middle. This CDR3 has 15 residues. Germline V lookup: CDR1 MNHNS, CDR2 SASEGT.

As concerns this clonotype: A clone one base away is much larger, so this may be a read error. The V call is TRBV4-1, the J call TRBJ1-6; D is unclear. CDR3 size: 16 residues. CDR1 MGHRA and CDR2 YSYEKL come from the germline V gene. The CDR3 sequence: CASSQVTFFSDSPPHF. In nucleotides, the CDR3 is TGCGCCAGCAGCCAAGTCACTTTTTTCTCTGATTCACCCCCCCACTTT.

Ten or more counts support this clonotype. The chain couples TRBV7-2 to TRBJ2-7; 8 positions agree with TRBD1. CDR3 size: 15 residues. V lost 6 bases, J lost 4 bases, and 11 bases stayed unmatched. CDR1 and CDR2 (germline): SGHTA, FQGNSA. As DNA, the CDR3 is TGTGCCAGCAGTGCCGCAGGGACAGGTCCGTACGAGCAGTACTTC. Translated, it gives CASSAAGTGPYEQYF.

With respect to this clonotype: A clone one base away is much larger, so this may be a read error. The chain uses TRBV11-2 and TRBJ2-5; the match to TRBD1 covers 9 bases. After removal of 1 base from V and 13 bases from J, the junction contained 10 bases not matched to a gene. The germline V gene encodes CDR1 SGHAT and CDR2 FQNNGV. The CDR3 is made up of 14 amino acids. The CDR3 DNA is TGTGCCAGCAGCTTAGGATCCGGGACAGGGAGCCGGTACTTC. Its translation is CASSLGSGTGSRYF.

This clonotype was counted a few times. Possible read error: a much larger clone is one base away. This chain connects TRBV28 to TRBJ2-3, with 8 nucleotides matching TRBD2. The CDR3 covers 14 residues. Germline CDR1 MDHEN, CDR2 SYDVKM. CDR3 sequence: CASFSAGEGDMQYF. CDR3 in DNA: TGTGCCAGCTTCTCAGCGGGAGAGGGGGATATGCAGTATTTT.

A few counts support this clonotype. The CDR3 DNA reads TGTGCCAGTAGTACCCAACTAGCGGGAGTTACTTACGAGCAGTACTTC. As protein: CASSTQLAGVTYEQYF. The V call is TRBV19, the J call TRBJ2-7; 11 bases match TRBD2. The CDR3 consists of 16 residues. With 4 bases clipped from V and 4 bases from J, the junction kept 9 bases outside the gene matches. Looked up from germline, CDR1 is LNHDA and CDR2 is SQIVND (reference sequence).

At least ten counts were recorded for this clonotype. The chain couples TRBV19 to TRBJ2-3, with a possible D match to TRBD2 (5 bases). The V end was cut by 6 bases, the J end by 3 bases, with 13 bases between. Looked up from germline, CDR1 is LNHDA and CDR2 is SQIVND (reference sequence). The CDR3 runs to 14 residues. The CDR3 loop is CASRSERGTDTQYF. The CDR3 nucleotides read TGTGCCAGTAGATCGGAACGCGGGACAGATACGCAGTATTTT.

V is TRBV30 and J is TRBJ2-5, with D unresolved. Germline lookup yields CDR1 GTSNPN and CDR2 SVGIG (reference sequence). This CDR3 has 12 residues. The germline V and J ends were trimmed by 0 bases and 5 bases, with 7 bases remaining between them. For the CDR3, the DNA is TGTGCCTGGAGTGTAGTATCGGAGACCCAGTACTTC. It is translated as CAWSVVSETQYF.